A single sample is the source of the 21 T cell receptor beta chains below, sequenced in a study of T cell responses to AZD1222 COVID-19 vaccine. Here immunoSEQ multiplex PCR was the method, and the copy in TCRdb shows in-frame clones only, minus some. The data hold roughly 150,000 clones, with approximately 89% observed a single time. Sample: peripheral blood, taken 28 days after the second AZD1222 dose. These receptors all stem from an adult who received the AZD1222 COVID-19 vaccine.

The CDR3, as DNA: TGTGCCAGCAGCTTCGGAGCTAATTCACCCCTCCACTTT. This encodes CASSFGANSPLHF. The chain uses TRBV7-3 and TRBJ1-6; D gene ambiguous. Germline CDR1 and CDR2: SGHTA and FQGTGA. V lost 3 bases, J lost 6 bases, and 6 bases lay in between. The CDR3 covers 13 residues. Combining the CDR3 with reference TRBV7-3 and TRBJ1-6 gives the whole variable domain GAGVSQTPSNKVTEKGKYVELRCDPISGHTALYWYRQSLGQGPEFLIYFQGTGAADDSGLPNDRFFAVRPEGSVSTLKIQRTERGDSAVYLCASSFGANSPLHFGNGTRLTVT.

The gene calls are TRBV4-3 and TRBJ1-1; no reliable D call. Trimming left V 3 bases short and J 1 base short, with 6 bases between. The CDR3 has 13 residues. The germline V gene encodes CDR1 LGHNA and CDR2 YSLEER. CDR3 region: CASSQTTNTEAFF. CDR3 DNA sequence: TGCGCCAGCAGCCAGACCACGAACACTGAAGCTTTCTTT.

This chain links TRBV9 with TRBJ1-5, with TRBD1 matching over 7 bases. V lost 3 bases and J lost 1; bases outside the gene matches: 4. The CDR3 has 15 residues. Germline V lookup: CDR1 SGDLS, CDR2 YYNGEE. The CDR3 DNA follows: TGTGCCAGCAGCGGACAGGGCCTAAGCAATCAGCCCCAGCATTTT. Translating gives CASSGQGLSNQPQHF.

The chain combines TRBV2 with TRBJ2-3; D uncertain. This CDR3 comprises 14 residues. With 4 bases removed from V and 2 bases from J, the gap between germline ends came to 10 bases. From germline, CDR1 is SNHLY and CDR2 FYNNEI. The CDR3 here is CASSVYMLTDTQYF. CDR3 bases: TGTGCCAGCAGTGTTTACATGCTCACAGATACGCAGTATTTT.

The V call is TRBV12-5, the J call TRBJ1-5, with D unresolved. Germline V CDR1 and CDR2: LGHNT, FRNRAP. The CDR3 contains 14 residues. Trimming stripped 3 bases from V and 4 bases from J, with 10 bases between. The chain's CDR3 is CASGFTDGNQPQHF. The CDR3 coding sequence is TGTGCTAGTGGTTTCACGGACGGTAATCAGCCCCAGCATTTT. The complete variable domain, with remaining parts taken from reference TRBV12-5 and TRBJ1-5, reads DARVTQTPRHKVTEMGQEVTMRCQPILGHNTVFWYRQTMMQGLELLAYFRNRAPLDDSGMPKDRFSAEMPDATLATLKIQPSEPRDSAVYFCASGFTDGNQPQHFGDGTRLSIL.

The chain links TRBV6-2 or TRBV6-3 to TRBJ2-3; D may match TRBD1 or TRBD2 (5 bases each). The CDR3 consists of 12 residues. V was cut by 4 bases and J by 6 bases, with 8 bases left in between. Germline CDR1 is MNHEY and CDR2 is SVGEGT. The CDR3 DNA follows: TGTGCCAGCAGTTTTGGGGGTGATACGCAGTATTTT. As protein: CASSFGGDTQYF.

The chain uses TRBV7-2 and TRBJ2-7; 7 bases line up with TRBD2. This CDR3 has 16 amino acids. Germline CDR1 SGHTA, CDR2 FQGNSA. V was pared by 5 bases and J by 0 bases, with 10 bases of the junction left unmatched. The CDR3 coding sequence is TGTGCCAGCAGCCCTCGGAGCGGGGCTTCCTCCTACGAGCAGTACTTC. Its translation is CASSPRSGASSYEQYF.

The CDR3 nucleotides read TGTGCCAGCAGCTTAGAGCGGGGGGCCACCCACGGTGAGCAGTTCTTC. It translates to CASSLERGATHGEQFF. J is TRBJ2-1 and V is TRBV7-8, with 9 bases that match TRBD2. Germline V gives CDR1 SGHVS, CDR2 FQNEAQ. This CDR3 comprises 16 residues. With 1 base clipped from V and 9 bases from J, the junction kept 10 bases outside the gene matches.

The V gene is TRBV27, the J gene TRBJ2-1; TRBD2 agrees at 9 bases. V trimming: 1 base; J trimming: 0 bases; junction bases outside the gene matches: 7. Germline V gene lookup returns CDR1 MNHEY and CDR2 SMNVEV (reference sequence). This CDR3 spans 18 amino acids. The CDR3 DNA is TGTGCCAGCAGTTTATTGCAGCGGGGGGAGCGCTCCTACAATGAGCAGTTCTTC. Encoded protein: CASSLLQRGERSYNEQFF.

This clone was seen just once. The chain uses TRBV18 and TRBJ2-7; possible D gene TRBD1, 5 bases. Trimming shortened V by 3 bases and J by 8 bases, and 11 bases separated the two germline ends. Per the germline V gene, CDR1 is KGHSH and CDR2 is LQKENI. This CDR3 region has 12 residues. The CDR3: CASSPDQGQQYF. CDR3 sequence (DNA): TGTGCCAGCTCACCCGACCAGGGCCAGCAGTACTTC.

The gene calls are TRBV6-2 or TRBV6-3 and TRBJ2-4; TRBD1 aligns across 8 bases. Germline loops: CDR1 MNHEY, CDR2 SVGEGT. V lost 5 bases, J lost 3 bases, and 6 bases stayed unmatched. This CDR3 comprises 15 residues. The CDR3 protein is CASSTQGVGKNIQYF. In DNA form, the CDR3 reads TGTGCCAGCAGTACACAGGGGGTGGGCAAAAACATTCAGTACTTC.

The V call is TRBV7-9, the J call TRBJ1-2, with D possibly matching TRBD1 (5 bases). Trimming removed 5 bases at V and 10 bases at J, with 17 bases between. The CDR3 contains 13 residues. Germline CDR1 and CDR2: SEHNR and FQNEAQ (reference sequence). The CDR3 loop is CASSPGAGSNYTF. In nucleotides, the CDR3 is TGTGCCAGCAGCCCCGGGGCAGGGTCAAACTACACCTTC.

V and J are TRBV19 and TRBJ2-7, with unresolved D. CDR1 is LNHDA, CDR2 SQIVND, per germline (reference sequence). V was cut by 5 bases and J by 5 bases, with 16 bases left in between. The CDR3 runs 14 residues. CDR3 nucleotides: TGTGCCAGTAGTGACCATAACTTATGGCACGAGCAGTACTTC. Encoded protein: CASSDHNLWHEQYF.

The V call is TRBV7-2, the J call TRBJ1-6; 9 bases map to TRBD1. V was clipped by 5 bases and J by 7 bases; unmatched bases: 6. CDR3 length: 15 residues. CDR1 is SGHTA and CDR2 is FQGNSA in the germline V gene. The CDR3 DNA reads TGTGCCAGCAGCCCCATCGGGACAGGGAATTCACCCCTCCACTTT. Translating it yields CASSPIGTGNSPLHF.

The V and J genes are TRBV10-3 and TRBJ2-7; TRBD2 is a possible D gene (5 bases). This CDR3 spans 14 amino acids. V shed 6 bases and J shed 0 bases, with 12 bases lying between them. Per the germline V gene, CDR1 is ENHRY and CDR2 is SYGVKD. The CDR3 loop is CAIREEPVSYEQYF. The DNA for the CDR3 is TGTGCCATCAGGGAGGAACCAGTCTCCTACGAGCAGTACTTC.

The chain has TRBV19 and TRBJ1-5; D is uncertain. This CDR3 has 14 amino acids. The V end lost 7 bases, the J end lost 6 bases, and 16 bases lay between the germline ends. From germline, CDR1 is LNHDA and CDR2 SQIVND (reference sequence). This CDR3 reads CASTPTWYGQPQHF. The CDR3 DNA reads TGTGCCAGTACCCCCACGTGGTACGGTCAGCCCCAGCATTTT.

This sequence joins TRBV3-1 (or the pseudogene TRBV3-2) and TRBJ1-4; 7 bases align to TRBD1. The CDR3 length is 15 residues. Germline CDR1 and CDR2: LGHDT and YNNKEL (reference sequence). The J segment lost 4 bases and the V segment lost 4 bases, leaving 6 bases of the junction unmatched. The CDR3 sequence is CASSLLTGRNEKLFF. CDR3 DNA: TGTGCCAGCAGCCTTCTGACAGGGCGTAATGAAAAACTGTTTTTT.

This sequence joins TRBV7-6 and TRBJ1-6; 10 nucleotides agree with TRBD1. Germline V CDR1 and CDR2: SGHVS, FNYEAQ. V lost 2 bases, J lost 7 bases, and 8 bases stayed unmatched. The CDR3 covers 17 residues. The CDR3 protein is CASSLKGQGERNSPLHF. As DNA, the CDR3 is TGTGCCAGCAGCTTAAAAGGACAGGGGGAGCGGAATTCACCCCTCCACTTT.

The chain is built from TRBV28 and TRBJ1-2, with D maybe TRBD1 (5 bases). The CDR3 totals 14 residues. V was clipped by 5 bases and J by 1 base, with 11 bases between them. The germline CDR1 and CDR2 sequences are MDHEN and SYDVKM. The CDR3 is CASSGGRFNYGYTF. The CDR3 DNA reads as TGTGCCAGCAGTGGGGGACGGTTTAACTATGGCTACACCTTC.

In nucleotides, the CDR3 is TGTGCTAGTGGTCGGACGGGCAATCAGCCCCAGCATTTT. It specifies CASGRTGNQPQHF. V and J are TRBV12-5 and TRBJ1-5; unclear D gene. This CDR3 is 13 amino acids long. Trimming shortened V by 5 bases and J by 2 bases, and 7 bases separated the two germline ends. In germline, CDR1 is LGHNT, CDR2 FRNRAP.

The rearrangement links TRBV7-9 to TRBJ2-3; 13 bases are shared with TRBD2. Germline V gene lookup returns CDR1 SEHNR and CDR2 FQNEAQ (reference sequence). V was pared by 1 base and J by 4 bases, with 8 bases of the junction left unmatched. The CDR3 has 18 residues. As DNA, the CDR3 is TGTGCCAGCAGCTTAGAACTAGCGGGGGGGCCTAGTGCAGATACGCAGTATTTT. Its protein product is CASSLELAGGPSADTQYF.